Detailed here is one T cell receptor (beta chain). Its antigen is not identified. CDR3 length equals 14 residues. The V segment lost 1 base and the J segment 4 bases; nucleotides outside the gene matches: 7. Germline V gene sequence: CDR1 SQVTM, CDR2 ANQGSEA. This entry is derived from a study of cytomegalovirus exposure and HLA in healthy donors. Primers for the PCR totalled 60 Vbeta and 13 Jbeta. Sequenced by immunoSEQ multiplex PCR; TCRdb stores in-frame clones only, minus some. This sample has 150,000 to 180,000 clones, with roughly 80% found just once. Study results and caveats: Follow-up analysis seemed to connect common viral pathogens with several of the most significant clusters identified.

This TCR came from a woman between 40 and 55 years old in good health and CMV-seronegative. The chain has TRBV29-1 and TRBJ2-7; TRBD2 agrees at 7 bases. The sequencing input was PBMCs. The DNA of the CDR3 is TGCAGCGTTGAAGGGTCGGGGGGAGGGTACGAGCAGTACTTC. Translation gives CSVEGSGGGYEQYF.